A single TCR beta chain is shown here with its context. Its antigen is undetermined. A single record per CDR3 protein comes from TCRdb applying MiXCR to the 5' RACE reads. The sample consists of almost 400,000 distinct CDR3 sequences, about 20% of them appearing once. This record comes from a study of CD8 T cells in ankylosing spondylitis. Study outcomes and limitations: Ankylosing spondylitis blood appeared to be characterized by a TCR beta motif of several highly homologous variants.

The receptor was derived from a male donor with ankylosing spondylitis. Sequenced sample: blood, either unsorted or a sorted T cell fraction (not recorded which).

The CDR3 bases are TGTGCCAGCTCACCATCCCCTAGCGGGCTTGGCACAGATACGCAGTATTTT. Translating it yields CASSPSPSGLGTDTQYF. V gene TRBV18 combines with J gene TRBJ2-3; 8 bases fit TRBD2. With 2 bases clipped from V and 1 base from J, the junction kept 8 bases outside the gene matches. The germline CDR1 and CDR2 sequences are KGHSH and LQKENI. The CDR3 loop spans 17 amino acids. The variable domain in full, with the rest retrieved from reference TRBV18 and TRBJ2-3, is NAGVMQNPRHLVRRRGQEARLRCSPMKGHSHVYWYRQLPEEGLKFMVYLQKENIIDESGMPKERFSAEFPKEGPSILRIQQVVRGDSAAYFCASSPSPSGLGTDTQYFGPGTRLTVL.